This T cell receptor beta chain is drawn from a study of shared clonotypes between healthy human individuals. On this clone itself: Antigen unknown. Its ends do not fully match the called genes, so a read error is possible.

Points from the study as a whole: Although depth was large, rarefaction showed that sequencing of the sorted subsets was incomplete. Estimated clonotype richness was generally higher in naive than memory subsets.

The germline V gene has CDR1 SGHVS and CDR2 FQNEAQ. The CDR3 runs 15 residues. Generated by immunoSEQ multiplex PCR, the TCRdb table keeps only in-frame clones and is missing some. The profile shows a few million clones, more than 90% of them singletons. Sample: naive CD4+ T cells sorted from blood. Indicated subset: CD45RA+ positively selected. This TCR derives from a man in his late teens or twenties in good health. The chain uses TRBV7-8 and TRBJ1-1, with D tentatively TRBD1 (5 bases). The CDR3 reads CASSLEWGDSRREIF. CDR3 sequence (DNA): TGTGCCAGCAGCTTAGAGTGGGGTGACAGTAGGAGGGAGATCTTT. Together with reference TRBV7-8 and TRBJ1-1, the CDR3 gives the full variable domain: GAGVSQSPRYKVAKRGQDVALRCDPISGHVSLFWYQQALGQGPEFLTYFQNEAQLDKSGLPSDRFFAERPEGSVSTLKIQRTQQEDSAVYLCASSLEWGDSRREIFGQGTRLTVV.